This is a list of T cell receptor beta chains from one sample in a study of PD-1 blockade in classical Hodgkin lymphoma. The assay was immunoSEQ multiplex PCR, and TCRdb's table has in-frame clones only and misses some. Seen here are some 65,000 clones, over 55% observed once, and the top ten hold less than 9.5%. Sequenced here: peripheral blood mononuclear cells (PBMCs), sampled before the second cycle of nivolumab. The receptors derive from a human donor with classical Hodgkin lymphoma. Each CDR3 is given with its conserved first and last residue.

v_gene	j_gene	CDR3aa
TRBV9	TRBJ1-1	CASSVGEDTEAFF
TRBV21-1	TRBJ2-1	CASSNGTQMGGTFNEQFF
TRBV23-1	TRBJ1-1	CASSHHREGPNTEAFF
TRBV6-5	TRBJ2-7	CASSFEFFYEQYF
TRBV11-2	TRBJ2-7	CASSLDRLSYEQYF
TRBV6-5	TRBJ1-4	CASSLRSEGAKKLFF
TRBV6-5	TRBJ2-3	CARQTGTDTQYF
TRBV7-2	TRBJ2-3	CASSFHIAGGLDTQYF
TRBV5-1	TRBJ1-6	CASSLEGATYNSPLHF
TRBV9	TRBJ2-1	CASSAGRNTRNEQFF
TRBV18	TRBJ2-3	CASSLRQERGGTDTQYF
TRBV30	TRBJ1-6	CAWSAGQNNSPLHF
TRBV19	NA	CASSIRPYNGYEQYF
TRBV7-9	TRBJ2-7	CASSDPELAGTYEQYF
TRBV10-1	TRBJ1-2	CASNPTERERDNYGYTF
TRBV30	TRBJ2-2	CAWSKGQWTGELFF
TRBV2	TRBJ1-2	CASSDDRGSRGYTF
TRBV9	TRBJ1-2	CASSVGNYGYTF
TRBV19	TRBJ2-3	CASSKGGTDTQYF
TRBV6-1	TRBJ2-1	CASKAGTSGLNEQFF
TRBV2	TRBJ2-7	CASSPLTSGSVEQYF
TRBV14	TRBJ1-2	CASSQDTGLIYGYTF
TRBV7-2	NA	CASSPAVGTYEQYF
TRBV4-2	TRBJ1-2	CASSLGPGDLVSGYTF
TRBV5-1	TRBJ2-3	CASSLTGDSSTDTQYF
TRBV5-1	TRBJ2-1	CASSFQGLAGVEQFF
TRBV6-1	TRBJ1-5	CASSEWRGQPQHF
TRBV5-6	TRBJ2-7	CASSPDRDYEQYF
TRBV9	TRBJ1-6	CASSERDSYNSPLHF
TRBV5-1	TRBJ1-1	CASSDRAGTEAFF
TRBV25-1	TRBJ1-5	CASTPTEFNQPQHF